This T cell receptor beta chain was retrieved from a study of identifying expanded T cells in peripheral blood. Broader study findings: Across healthy donors, higher total template counts meant significantly greater approximately 2-week count variance.

CDR3 length equals 14 residues. Per germline, CDR1 SGHNT and CDR2 YYREEE (reference sequence). V gave up 4 bases and J gave up 5 bases; unmatched junction bases: 6. Details on this clone: Its antigen remains unknown.

Healthy donors had no documented immune events, such as infections, while sampled. Sequencing was performed with immunoSEQ multiplex PCR; in TCRdb, only in-frame clones are kept and a portion is missing. The table shows about 89,000 clones, with roughly 88% occurring only once. This sequence joins TRBV5-4 and TRBJ2-5; 9 bases line up with TRBD1. The TCR sequence derives from a person aged 18 to 70 in good health. Sequenced material: blood. CDR3: CASSVDRGRETQYF. The CDR3 bases are TGTGCCAGCAGCGTGGACAGGGGTCGGGAGACCCAGTACTTC.